This T cell receptor (beta chain) came from a study of tumor-infiltrating lymphocytes in localized non-small cell lung cancer. Study findings and constraints: Immunotypes IM1 and IM2 had similar TCR-derived T-cell fractions.

Unmatched junction bases numbered 7, after V lost 4 bases and J lost 6 bases. The CDR3 is made up of 15 amino acids. CDR1 SGHDT and CDR2 YYEEEE come from the germline V gene. Turning to this clone: Its target is unknown.

TCRdb keeps only in-frame clones here, not all; method: immunoSEQ multiplex PCR. The table has about 15,000 clones, less than 75% seen once. The TCR originated in a human donor with non-small cell lung cancer. Input material: uninvolved lung tissue not adjacent to the tumor. The chain uses TRBV5-6 and TRBJ2-1; TRBD2 agrees at 10 bases. As DNA, the CDR3 is TGTGCCAGCAGCCCCGGGACTAGCGTAATCAATGAGCAGTTCTTC. Protein sequence: CASSPGTSVINEQFF.